This T cell receptor (beta chain) is from a study of Ad26.COV2.S vaccination and SARS-CoV-2 variants. Study at large: Donor got 5x10^10 or 1x10^11 viral particles of Ad26.COV2.S.

Regarding treatment: 19 received Ad26.COV2.S at low or high dose, single or two shots; 5 received placebo; per-sample allocation not given. Samples were taken on day 63 after the first vaccine or placebo injection. The CDR3 runs to 14 residues. Germline CDR1 and CDR2: SGHAT and FQNNGV. J lost 6 bases, V lost 0 bases, and 3 bases had no gene match. Here immunoSEQ multiplex PCR was the method, and the copy in TCRdb shows in-frame clones only, minus some. The table has about 480,000 clones, around 88% seen once. This clonotype was obtained from a person between 18 and 59 years old who received the Ad26.COV2.S COVID-19 vaccine or a placebo. This sequence joins TRBV11-2 and TRBJ2-7; 9 bases are shared with TRBD2. Sequenced here: peripheral blood, sampled in a trial of Ad26.COV2.S vaccine versus placebo. CDR3 protein: CASSLDPRGGEQYF. As DNA, the CDR3 is TGTGCCAGCAGCTTAGATCCGCGGGGGGGCGAGCAGTACTTC.